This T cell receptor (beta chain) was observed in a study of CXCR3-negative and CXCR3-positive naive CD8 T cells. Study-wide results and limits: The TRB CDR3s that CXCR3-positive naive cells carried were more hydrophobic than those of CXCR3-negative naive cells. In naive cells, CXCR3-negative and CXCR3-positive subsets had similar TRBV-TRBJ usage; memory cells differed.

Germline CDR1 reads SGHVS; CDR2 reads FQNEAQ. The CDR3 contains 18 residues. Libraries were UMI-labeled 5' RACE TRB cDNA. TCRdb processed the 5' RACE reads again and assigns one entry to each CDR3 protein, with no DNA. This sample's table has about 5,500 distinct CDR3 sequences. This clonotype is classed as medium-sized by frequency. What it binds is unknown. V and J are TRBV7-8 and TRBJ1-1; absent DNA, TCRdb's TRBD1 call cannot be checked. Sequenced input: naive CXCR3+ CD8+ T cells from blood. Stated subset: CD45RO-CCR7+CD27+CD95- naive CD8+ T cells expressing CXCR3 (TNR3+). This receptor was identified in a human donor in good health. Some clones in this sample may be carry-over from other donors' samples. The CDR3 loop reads CASSPSGALTATSTEAFF. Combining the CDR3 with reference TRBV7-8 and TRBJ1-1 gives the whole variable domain GAGVSQSPRYKVAKRGQDVALRCDPISGHVSLFWYQQALGQGPEFLTYFQNEAQLDKSGLPSDRFFAERPEGSVSTLKIQRTQQEDSAVYLCASSPSGALTATSTEAFFGQGTRLTVV.